This T cell receptor beta chain was retrieved from a study of patients and donors after allogeneic stem cell transplantation. The V and J ends lost 2 bases and 1 base respectively, with 9 bases between them. The CDR3 runs to 14 residues. Germline V CDR1 and CDR2: SGHRS, YFSETQ. Each CDR3 protein gets one entry after TCRdb re-called the RT-PCR reads with MiXCR. Of over 150,000 distinct CDR3 sequences listed, roughly 30% were seen once; the top ten hold around 3.2%. The clonotype was recovered from a human donor who was either an allogeneic HSCT recipient or a stem cell or donor lymphocyte infusion donor (not recorded which). It is not recorded whose cells these are; they may come from a transplant donor. The genes are TRBV5-1 and TRBJ2-5; perhaps TRBD1 as D (6 bases). Sequenced: blood, either unsorted or a sorted T cell fraction (not recorded which). CDR3 DNA sequence: TGCGCCAGCAGCTTTGGACAGTTCCAAGAGACCCAGTACTTC. Translation gives CASSFGQFQETQYF.